Listed below are T cell receptor beta chains from one sample, sequenced in a study of identical twins. In TCRdb, the 5' RACE reads were re-called with MiXCR into one record per CDR3 protein. Of 1,800,000 or so distinct CDR3 sequences detected, less than 35% appear once; the ten largest clones hold about 0.25%. The sequenced sample was cord blood. Receptors were obtained from a newborn girl in good health. CDR3s include the opening cysteine and the closing phenylalanine or tryptophan. The D gene is left open where the match is weak. Rows may omit the clone size; those that give it use once, few, many or a size class.

d_call,v_call,clone_size,j_call,cdr3_nt,cdr3_aa
NA,TRBV21-1,many,TRBJ1-2,TGTGCCAGCAGCAAGGACAGGGTTTTTGGCTACACCTTC,CASSKDRVFGYTF
NA,TRBV6-6,NA,TRBJ2-7,TGTGCCAGCAGTTACCACGGCAAGACCTACGAGCAGTACTTC,CASSYHGKTYEQYF
TRBD2,TRBV10-1,few,TRBJ2-5,TGCGCCAGCAGTGAGTCGACTAGCGGGGGCCAAGAGACCCAGTACTTC,CASSESTSGGQETQYF
NA,TRBV5-1,few,TRBJ2-5,TGCGCCAGCAGCTTCCTCGGGGGAACCCAAGAGACCCAGTACTTC,CASSFLGGTQETQYF
TRBD1,TRBV7-8,NA,TRBJ1-1,TGTGCCAGCAGCTCCAGAGGGAACAGGGGCACTGAAGCTTTCTTT,CASSSRGNRGTEAFF
NA,TRBV29-1,NA,TRBJ1-2,TGCAGCGTGCGGACCGATCCCTATGGCTACACCTTC,CSVRTDPYGYTF
NA,TRBV20-1,NA,TRBJ2-6,TGCAGTGCCCCTACCCCCAAATGGACCTCTGGGGCCAACGTCCTGACTTTC,CSAPTPKWTSGANVLTF
TRBD1,TRBV11-2,NA,TRBJ2-1,TGTGCCAGCAGCCCCGACAGGGTAAGGGGGCAGTTCTTC,CASSPDRVRGQFF
NA,TRBV20-1,NA,TRBJ2-7,TGCAGTGCTAGAGATTTGGAGGGTGGTCACGAGCAGTACTTC,CSARDLEGGHEQYF
NA,TRBV12-3/TRBV12-4,NA,TRBJ1-2,TGTGCCAGCAGTTTTGGGGGGGGAACCGGACCCAACTATGGCTACACCTTC,CASSFGGGTGPNYGYTF
TRBD2,TRBV5-1,NA,TRBJ2-1,TGCGCCAGCAGCTTGGCTAGCGGGGGGGTCCGGGGAAATGAGCAGTTCTTC,CASSLASGGVRGNEQFF
TRBD1,TRBV28,few,TRBJ2-5,TGTGCCAGCAGGCTTCCCGGGACAGGGGGCGCAAAGACCCAGTACTTC,CASRLPGTGGAKTQYF
TRBD1,TRBV29-1,NA,TRBJ2-7,TGCAGCGTTGTGAGACAGGGGAACGAGCAGTACTTC,CSVVRQGNEQYF
NA,TRBV2,NA,TRBJ2-3,TGTGCCAGCAGTGAAACAGGAGGTTGGTCGGGGACGCAGTATTTT,CASSETGGWSGTQYF
NA,TRBV3-1,few,TRBJ2-5,TGTGCCAGCAGCCAAGGTTACGGGCGAGAGACCCAGTACTTC,CASSQGYGRETQYF
NA,TRBV7-6,few,TRBJ1-6,TGTGCCAGCAGCTTAGCGGCCCAGGGCTCCTATAATTCACCCCTCCACTTT,CASSLAAQGSYNSPLHF
TRBD1,TRBV6-2/TRBV6-3,many,TRBJ1-2,TGTGCCAGCAGTTCTGGACAGGATGGCTACACCTTC,CASSSGQDGYTF
TRBD2,TRBV12-3/TRBV12-4,NA,TRBJ2-1,TGTGCCACCGGGACTAGCCTCCATGAGCAGTTCTTC,CATGTSLHEQFF